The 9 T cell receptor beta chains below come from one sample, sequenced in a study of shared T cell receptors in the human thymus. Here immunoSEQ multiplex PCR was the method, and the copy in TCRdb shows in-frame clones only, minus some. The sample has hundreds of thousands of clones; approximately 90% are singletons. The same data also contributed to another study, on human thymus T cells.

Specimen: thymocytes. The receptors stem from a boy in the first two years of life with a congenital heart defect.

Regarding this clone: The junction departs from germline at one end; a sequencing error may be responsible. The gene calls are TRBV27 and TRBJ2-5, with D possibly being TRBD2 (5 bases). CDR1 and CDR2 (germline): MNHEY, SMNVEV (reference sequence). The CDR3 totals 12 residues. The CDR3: CASGLAGETQYF. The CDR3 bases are TGTGCCAGCGGTTTGGCGGGAGAGACCCAGTACTTC.

CDR3 sequence reads: CASTRQYQETQYF. The CDR3 DNA sequence: TGCGCCAGCACTCGACAGTACCAAGAGACCCAGTACTTC. The V and J genes are TRBV10-2 and TRBJ2-5, with D possibly matching TRBD1 (5 bases). The germline V gene has CDR1 WSHSY and CDR2 SAAADI. Trimming removed 7 bases at V and 0 bases at J, with 9 bases between. CDR3 length: 13 amino acids.

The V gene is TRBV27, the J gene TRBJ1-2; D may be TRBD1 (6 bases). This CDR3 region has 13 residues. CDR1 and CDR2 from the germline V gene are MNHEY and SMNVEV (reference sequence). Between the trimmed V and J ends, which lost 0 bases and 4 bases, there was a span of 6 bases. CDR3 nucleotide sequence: TGTGCCAGCAGTTTATCAGGGGGCTATGGCTACACCTTC. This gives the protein CASSLSGGYGYTF.

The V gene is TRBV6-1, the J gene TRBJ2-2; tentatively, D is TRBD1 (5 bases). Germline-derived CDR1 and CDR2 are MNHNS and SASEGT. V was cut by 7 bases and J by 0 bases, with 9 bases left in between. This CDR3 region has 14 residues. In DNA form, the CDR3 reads TGTGCCAGCAACGACAGTCCGAACACCGGGGAGCTGTTTTTT. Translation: CASNDSPNTGELFF.

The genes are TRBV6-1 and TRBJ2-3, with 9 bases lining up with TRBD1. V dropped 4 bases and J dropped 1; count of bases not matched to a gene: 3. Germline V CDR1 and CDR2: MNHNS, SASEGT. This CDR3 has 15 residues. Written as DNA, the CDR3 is TGTGCCAGCAGTGGAAGGGACAGGGGCACAGATACGCAGTATTTT. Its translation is CASSGRDRGTDTQYF.

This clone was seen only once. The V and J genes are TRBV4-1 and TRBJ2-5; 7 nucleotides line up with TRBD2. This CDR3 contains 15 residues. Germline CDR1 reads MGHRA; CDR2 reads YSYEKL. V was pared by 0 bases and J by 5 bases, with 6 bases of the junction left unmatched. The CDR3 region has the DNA TGCGCCAGCAGCCAAGATGGGGGGGAGGGTGAGACCCAGTACTTC. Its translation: CASSQDGGEGETQYF.

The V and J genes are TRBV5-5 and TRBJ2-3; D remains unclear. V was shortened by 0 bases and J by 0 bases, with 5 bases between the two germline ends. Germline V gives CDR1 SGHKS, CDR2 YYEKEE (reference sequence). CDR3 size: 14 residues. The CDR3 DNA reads TGTGCCAGCAGCTTGGGGCAGAGCACAGATACGCAGTATTTT. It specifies CASSLGQSTDTQYF. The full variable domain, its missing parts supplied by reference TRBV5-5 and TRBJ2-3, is DAGVTQSPTHLIKTRGQQVTLRCSPISGHKSVSWYQQVLGQGPQFIFQYYEKEERGRGNFPDRFSARQFPNYSSELNVNALLLGDSALYLCASSLGQSTDTQYFGPGTRLTVL.

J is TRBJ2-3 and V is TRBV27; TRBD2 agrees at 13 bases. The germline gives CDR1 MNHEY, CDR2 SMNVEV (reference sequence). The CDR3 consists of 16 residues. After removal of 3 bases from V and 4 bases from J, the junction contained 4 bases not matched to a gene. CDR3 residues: CASSFTSGRAPDTQYF. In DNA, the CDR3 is TGTGCCAGCAGTTTCACTAGCGGGAGGGCCCCAGATACGCAGTATTTT.

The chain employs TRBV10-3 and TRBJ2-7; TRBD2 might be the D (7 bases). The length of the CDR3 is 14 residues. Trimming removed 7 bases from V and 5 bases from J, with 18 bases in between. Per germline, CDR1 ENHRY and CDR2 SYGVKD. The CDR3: CAIKRGGGGDEQYF. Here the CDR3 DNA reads TGTGCCATCAAGCGCGGAGGGGGGGGCGACGAGCAGTACTTC.